This note documents a single TCR beta chain sequence. What antigen it recognizes has not been identified. No base qualities exist here, and no much larger clone lies one base off it. The library was obtained by the immunoSEQ multiplex PCR assay. For most patients, genomic DNA was isolated using the Qiagen DNeasy Blood and Tissue Kit and was shipped frozen to Adaptive Biotechnologies for TCR sequencing. For most patients, high-throughput TCR-beta CDR3 sequencing of genomic DNA was performed by Adaptive Biotechnologies. In the original analysis: TCR sequencing data for more than 15 patients were retrieved from Adaptive's ImmunoSEQ software; a few other patients were processed with MiXCR and VDJtools. CD4 versus CD8 sorting errors were corrected by removing sequences found in both subsets at a frequency ratio below 5:1. Because the origin of CDR3 nucleotide sequences shared between donor and recipient could not be assigned, those sequences were removed. Alloreactive clones required at least 2-fold expansion over unstimulated cells and minimum CFSE-low frequency of 0.002% (template counts) or 0.001% (read counts). Clones detected in sequenced pre-transplant spleen, lymph node, or MLR CFSE-low populations of the donor or recipient were defined as mappable. Cumulative frequency of alloreactive clones was calculated as a percentage of all sequences weighted by copy number. The table was pulled from immuneACCESS by TCRdb, which kept in-frame rearrangements only. Such tables lose some clones; where checked, under half of the loss comes from unresolved V genes, and the rest has no known cause. V and J calls and clone size follow that table, whereas D and trimming were derived from the DNA. This sample holds about 88,000 clones; 92% were observed only once. The leading ten clones occupy about 0.3% of the sample.

The time point label here, explained by the study, means: cells obtained before transplantation from donor or recipient. CD3+CD4+ and CD3+CD8+ populations were FACS-sorted from unstimulated pre-transplant donor and recipient cells taken from spleen or lymph nodes. The record originates from a study of graft-versus-host responses after intestinal transplantation (dated by TCRdb to the early 2020s). Background on the whole study: The transplants that recipients received were multivisceral, liver-intestinal, or isolated intestinal. All recipients received anti-thymocyte globulin induction followed by maintenance tacrolimus and steroids for roughly three years. Bulk TCR-beta CDR3 sequencing was used to track graft-versus-host and host-versus-graft alloreactive T cell clones in the graft, circulation and bone marrow after intestinal transplantation. Alloreactive clones were identified by sequencing pre-transplant mixed lymphocyte reaction products and comparing them with unstimulated pre-transplant donor and recipient T cells. A cohort of more than 20 intestinal transplant recipients, including one retransplant, was enrolled, and a few patients lacking pretransplant specimens were excluded. A peak of at least 4% donor T cells among recipient peripheral blood mononuclear cells was the definition used for donor T cell macrochimerism. Rather than being sequenced by the commercial service, samples from a few later patients were sequenced in-house on an Illumina MiSeq and processed with MiXCR. Here is what the overall study found, with its caveats: GvH clones were found in recipient bone marrow, and some of the GvH clones appeared earlier in ileal mucosa or blood, which is consistent with an intestinal mucosal origin. High GvH to HvG T cell clonal ratios were observed in the allografts of patients with donor T cell macrochimerism. Early after transplant, declines in HvG clones were associated with peak levels of circulating GvH clones. The conclusions were limited by the relatively low number and heterogeneity of the intestinal transplant patients.

The germline V gene encodes CDR1 SGHNT and CDR2 YYREEE (reference sequence). The CDR3 numbers 17 residues from cysteine through phenylalanine. Only the CDR3 part of the read is kept: 51 bases, read in frame from the first base. Cut back by 0 bases and 2 bases, the V and J ends lie 16 bases apart. The rearrangement joined TRBV5-4 to TRBJ2-3, with a tentative D gene TRBD1 over 5 matching bases. Material: unstimulated CD4+ T cells sorted from spleen or lymph node cells, obtained before intestinal transplant. The sequence was collected from a human donor who received an intestinal transplant. The nucleotide sequence is TGTGCCAGCAGCTTGGCCTCGTACAGGAGCCTCACAGATACGCAGTATTTT. It translates to CASSLASYRSLTDTQYF.